These T cell receptor beta chains were read from a single sample in a study of shared clonotypes between healthy human individuals. Using immunoSEQ multiplex PCR, the repertoire was profiled, and TCRdb retains in-frame clones only, with some absent. The sample holds a few million clones, 85% to 95% seen once. Material: naive CD4+ T cells from PBMCs. The receptors stem from a man aged 18 to 29 in good health. Some clones in this sample may be carry-over from other donors' samples. The CDR3 runs from the conserved cysteine through the conserved F or W. The D gene is left open where the match is weak. Some rows mark clone size as missing; the rest say once, few, many or name a class of expanded clone.

clone size: .; V gene: TRBV21-1; D gene: .; J gene: TRBJ2-7; CDR3 DNA: TGTGCCAGCAGCAACCACCAGCGGGAGTACAGCGAGCAGTACTTC; CDR3 protein: CASSNHQREYSEQYF
clone size: .; V gene: TRBV7-9; D gene: TRBD2; J gene: TRBJ2-1; CDR3 DNA: TGTGCCAGCAGCTTACCCCAGGCGGGAGTACAACGCAATGAGCAGTTCTTC; CDR3 protein: CASSLPQAGVQRNEQFF
clone size: .; V gene: TRBV5-4; D gene: .; J gene: TRBJ1-2; CDR3 DNA: TGTGCCAGCAGCTTGGAATGGGAGGGGAGGAGAGATGGCTACACCTTC; CDR3 protein: CASSLEWEGRRDGYTF
clone size: .; V gene: TRBV4-2; D gene: TRBD2; J gene: TRBJ2-2; CDR3 DNA: TGTGCCAGCAGCCGTCAGCGGGGGGGCGGCACCGGGGAGCTGTTTTTT; CDR3 protein: CASSRQRGGGTGELFF
clone size: .; V gene: TRBV18; D gene: .; J gene: TRBJ2-2; CDR3 DNA: TGTGCCAGCTCAACTAACAACGCGGCCGGGGAGCTGTTTTTT; CDR3 protein: CASSTNNAAGELFF
clone size: once; V gene: TRBV19; D gene: .; J gene: TRBJ2-6; CDR3 DNA: TGTGCCAGTAATCTTCGGTCACCTGGGGCCAACGTCCTGACTTTC; CDR3 protein: CASNLRSPGANVLTF
clone size: .; V gene: TRBV29-1; D gene: .; J gene: TRBJ2-7; CDR3 DNA: TGCAGCGTTAACCTAGGCAGGGGCTACGAGCAGTACTTC; CDR3 protein: CSVNLGRGYEQYF
clone size: .; V gene: TRBV28; D gene: .; J gene: TRBJ1-2; CDR3 DNA: TGTGCCAGCAGTTCCCCCTCACGTCGGACCTTC; CDR3 protein: CASSSPSRRTF
clone size: once; V gene: TRBV28; D gene: .; J gene: TRBJ1-1; CDR3 DNA: .; CDR3 protein: CASSSSDRTYTEAFF
clone size: .; V gene: TRBV5-1; D gene: TRBD1; J gene: TRBJ2-5; CDR3 DNA: TGCGCCAGCAGCTTGTCCAGGGGGAAGGGAGAGACCCAGTACTTC; CDR3 protein: CASSLSRGKGETQYF
clone size: once; V gene: TRBV5-6; D gene: TRBD1; J gene: TRBJ1-6; CDR3 DNA: TGTGCCAGCAGGAGAGACAGGGTTTCACCCCTCCACTTT; CDR3 protein: CASRRDRVSPLHF
clone size: .; V gene: TRBV5-1; D gene: .; J gene: TRBJ2-7; CDR3 DNA: TGCGCCAGCAGCCACTCCGAGCTAGAGGGGCACGAGCAGTACTTC; CDR3 protein: CASSHSELEGHEQYF
clone size: .; V gene: TRBV5-4; D gene: .; J gene: TRBJ2-7; CDR3 DNA: TGTGCCAGCAGCTTGGAACAGGGTGAGGACGAGCAGTACTTC; CDR3 protein: CASSLEQGEDEQYF
clone size: .; V gene: TRBV30; D gene: TRBD1; J gene: TRBJ2-7; CDR3 DNA: TGTGCCTGGAGTCGACAGGGAGAGTACGAGCAGTACTTC; CDR3 protein: CAWSRQGEYEQYF
clone size: .; V gene: TRBV5-1; D gene: .; J gene: TRBJ2-1; CDR3 DNA: TGCGCCAGCAGCTTTTTGGTGGACAGTGAGCAGTTCTTC; CDR3 protein: CASSFLVDSEQFF
clone size: once; V gene: TRBV21-1; D gene: .; J gene: TRBJ2-7; CDR3 DNA: TGTGCCAGCAGCAGTCCGGACAGGTCCCGGACTAGCGGCCTGTATTCGCAGTACTTC; CDR3 protein: CASSSPDRSRTSGLYSQYF
clone size: once; V gene: TRBV9; D gene: TRBD1; J gene: TRBJ2-1; CDR3 DNA: TGTGCCAGCAGCCCTGTAGGGGGCGGAAGCTCCTACAATGAGCAGTTCTTC; CDR3 protein: CASSPVGGGSSYNEQFF
clone size: .; V gene: TRBV5-4; D gene: .; J gene: TRBJ2-3; CDR3 DNA: TGTGCCAGCAGCGCCAGGGTCGCAGATACGCAGTATTTT; CDR3 protein: CASSARVADTQYF
clone size: .; V gene: TRBV19; D gene: TRBD1; J gene: TRBJ1-4; CDR3 DNA: TGTGCCACCAACAGGGGATCAACTAATGAAAAACTGTTTTTT; CDR3 protein: CATNRGSTNEKLFF
clone size: .; V gene: TRBV9; D gene: TRBD2; J gene: TRBJ2-5; CDR3 DNA: TGTGCCAGCAGCGCCCTAGCGGGAGCAGAGACCCAGTACTTC; CDR3 protein: CASSALAGAETQYF
clone size: .; V gene: TRBV5-1; D gene: .; J gene: TRBJ2-1; CDR3 DNA: TGCGCCACCGCGAGGATGGGCTCCTACAATGAGCAGTTCTTC; CDR3 protein: CATARMGSYNEQFF
clone size: .; V gene: TRBV6-1; D gene: TRBD1; J gene: TRBJ1-2; CDR3 DNA: TGTGCCAGCGTCCTGGAGCAGGGGGCACGAGGCTACACCTTC; CDR3 protein: CASVLEQGARGYTF
clone size: .; V gene: TRBV5-3; D gene: .; J gene: TRBJ2-7; CDR3 DNA: TGTGCCAGAACCTCGGGACGTGCCAACTTC; CDR3 protein: CARTSGRANF
clone size: .; V gene: TRBV19; D gene: .; J gene: TRBJ2-5; CDR3 DNA: TGTGCCAGTAGTAAATCCCAAGAGACCCAGTACTTC; CDR3 protein: CASSKSQETQYF
clone size: .; V gene: TRBV29-1; D gene: .; J gene: TRBJ1-4; CDR3 DNA: TGCAGCGTTCTTAGGGGAGGGGCAACTAATGAAAAACTGTTTTTT; CDR3 protein: CSVLRGGATNEKLFF
clone size: few; V gene: TRBV7-2; D gene: .; J gene: TRBJ1-2; CDR3 DNA: TGTGCCAGCAGCTGGCTCAATGGGGGCTACACCTTC; CDR3 protein: CASSWLNGGYTF
clone size: .; V gene: TRBV4-3; D gene: TRBD1; J gene: TRBJ1-4; CDR3 DNA: TGCGCCAGCAGCCAAGATGGGGGAAGGGGGGACAGGGCCACTCGAAATGAAAAACTGTTTTTT; CDR3 protein: CASSQDGGRGDRATRNEKLFF
clone size: .; V gene: TRBV4-1; D gene: .; J gene: TRBJ1-1; CDR3 DNA: TGCGCCAGCAGCCGGGCGACTGAAGCTTTCTTT; CDR3 protein: CASSRATEAFF
clone size: .; V gene: TRBV28; D gene: .; J gene: TRBJ2-1; CDR3 DNA: TGTGCCACCACTCCTCCAGGGGTAGCCTCCTACAATGAGCAGTTCTTC; CDR3 protein: CATTPPGVASYNEQFF
clone size: .; V gene: TRBV29-1; D gene: .; J gene: TRBJ1-1; CDR3 DNA: TGCAGCGGCAGCTTAAACACTGAAGCTTTCTTT; CDR3 protein: CSGSLNTEAFF
clone size: once; V gene: TRBV6-6; D gene: .; J gene: TRBJ2-6; CDR3 DNA: TGTGCCAGCAGTTACGGGGCAGGCTCTGGGGCCAACGTCCTGACTTTC; CDR3 protein: CASSYGAGSGANVLTF
clone size: once; V gene: TRBV9; D gene: TRBD1; J gene: TRBJ1-5; CDR3 DNA: TGTGCCAGCAGCGCTGGACAGGGGGTAGGTCAGCCCCAGCATTTT; CDR3 protein: CASSAGQGVGQPQHF
clone size: .; V gene: TRBV6-4; D gene: .; J gene: TRBJ1-4; CDR3 DNA: TGTGCCAGCAGTGAGAGGGCATCAACTAATGAAAAACTGTTTTTT; CDR3 protein: CASSERASTNEKLFF
clone size: .; V gene: TRBV2; D gene: TRBD2; J gene: TRBJ2-7; CDR3 DNA: TGTGCCAGCATTGAGGGACTAGCGGGGAGCTCCTACGAGCAGTACTTC; CDR3 protein: CASIEGLAGSSYEQYF
clone size: .; V gene: TRBV27; D gene: .; J gene: TRBJ2-3; CDR3 DNA: TGTGCCAGCAGTTTATTTAGCTTAGCCTCCACAGATACGCAGTATTTT; CDR3 protein: CASSLFSLASTDTQYF
clone size: .; V gene: TRBV20-1; D gene: .; J gene: TRBJ1-5; CDR3 DNA: TGCAGTGCTCCAGAGGTCACGGCCCAGCATTTT; CDR3 protein: CSAPEVTAQHF
clone size: .; V gene: TRBV28; D gene: .; J gene: TRBJ2-4; CDR3 DNA: TGTGCCAGCAGTTTCAAGGGTCCGCTAGCCAAAAACATTCAGTACTTC; CDR3 protein: CASSFKGPLAKNIQYF
clone size: .; V gene: TRBV28; D gene: .; J gene: TRBJ2-1; CDR3 DNA: TGTGCCAGCAGCTCGTCTGGGAATGAGCAGTTCTTC; CDR3 protein: CASSSSGNEQFF
clone size: once; V gene: TRBV30; D gene: .; J gene: TRBJ2-7; CDR3 DNA: TGTGCCTGGAGTTTGGAACAGTACGAGCAGTACTTC; CDR3 protein: CAWSLEQYEQYF
clone size: .; V gene: TRBV4-3; D gene: .; J gene: TRBJ2-2; CDR3 DNA: TGCGCCAGCAGCCCCAAGAAATTTTTCCCCCGACAGAACACCGGGGAGCTGTTTTTT; CDR3 protein: CASSPKKFFPRQNTGELFF
clone size: .; V gene: TRBV9; D gene: TRBD1; J gene: TRBJ2-7; CDR3 DNA: TGTGCCAGCAGCGTAGTGGGGACAGGGACCCACGAGCAGTACTTC; CDR3 protein: CASSVVGTGTHEQYF
clone size: .; V gene: TRBV28; D gene: .; J gene: TRBJ1-1; CDR3 DNA: TGTGCCAGCAGTTTACAGTCAGGGCTGGAAGCTTTCTTT; CDR3 protein: CASSLQSGLEAFF
clone size: .; V gene: TRBV5-4; D gene: TRBD1; J gene: TRBJ2-7; CDR3 DNA: TGTGCCAGCAGCCTGGACAGGGACGAGCAGTACTTC; CDR3 protein: CASSLDRDEQYF
clone size: once; V gene: TRBV7-7; D gene: .; J gene: TRBJ2-5; CDR3 DNA: TGTGCCAGCAGCTTAGGCTATTACCAAGAGACCCAGTACTTC; CDR3 protein: CASSLGYYQETQYF